This T cell receptor (beta chain) emerged from a study of blood T cell repertoires in COVID-19. The wider study: Italy, Spain and the United States were the sources of the convalescent and acute COVID-19 samples. T cells, B-cell-depleted T cells, or PBMCs supplied cDNA or gDNA.

In the study's own analysis: Amplification with reference gene primers provided the estimates of nucleated cell counts. Sequencing was performed with immunoSEQ multiplex PCR; in TCRdb, only in-frame clones are kept and a portion is missing. The V and J calls and clone size are taken from that table; D and trimming were inferred from the DNA. The data contain around 130,000 clones, roughly 86% of them singletons. The CDR3 sequence is 15 residues long. V lost 4 bases to trimming and J lost 6 bases; unmatched junction nucleotides: 9. Per germline, CDR1 SGHDT and CDR2 YYEEEE. The sequenced sample was peripheral blood. The chain links TRBV5-6 to TRBJ2-5, with 10 bases fitting TRBD1. This clonotype was sampled from a woman in her forties or fifties who had recovered from COVID-19. CDR3 amino acids: CASSVTGQGFKTQYF. In DNA, the CDR3 is TGTGCCAGCAGCGTGACGGGACAGGGGTTTAAGACCCAGTACTTC.